The 26 T cell receptor beta chains below come from one sample, sequenced in a study of blood T cell repertoires in COVID-19. Produced via immunoSEQ multiplex PCR; TCRdb's table is partial and in-frame only. The data hold hundreds of thousands of clones, with approximately 84% observed a single time. Sequencing input: PBMCs or T cells enriched from blood (not recorded which). The receptors shown here come from a woman in her 30s who had recovered from COVID-19.

The V gene is TRBV7-9, the J gene TRBJ1-2, with 8 nucleotides matching TRBD1. From germline, CDR1 is SEHNR and CDR2 FQNEAQ (reference sequence). Trimming took 2 bases from V and 4 from J; bases not matched to a gene: 3. This CDR3 region has 14 residues. The CDR3 protein is CASSLSGGGYGYTF. The CDR3 region has the DNA TGTGCCAGCAGCTTATCAGGGGGCGGCTATGGCTACACCTTC.

As DNA, the CDR3 is TGTGCCAGTGGGGTATCGGGAGGGGGGCGTGAGCAGTACTTC. This codes for CASGVSGGGREQYF. The chain is built from TRBV27 and TRBJ2-7, with TRBD2 identical over 8 bases. The ends lost 9 bases at V and 7 bases at J; junction bases unmatched: 14. Germline CDR1 reads MNHEY; CDR2 reads SMNVEV (reference sequence). The CDR3 consists of 14 residues.

The chain joins TRBV5-1 to TRBJ2-7; a weak D match, TRBD2 (5 bases). Looked up from germline, CDR1 is SGHRS and CDR2 is YFSETQ. This CDR3 comprises 15 residues. Deletions cut 4 bases from V and 0 bases from J, with 14 bases between. CDR3 sequence reads: CASSPEAHFSYEQYF. For the CDR3, the DNA is TGCGCCAGCAGCCCGGAGGCACACTTCTCCTACGAGCAGTACTTC.

This chain connects TRBV24-1 to TRBJ1-5; 10 bases map to TRBD1. Per germline, CDR1 KGHDR and CDR2 SFDVKD. The junction had 5 bases not matched to a gene; V was cut back by 9 bases and J by 7 bases. The CDR3 spans 13 residues. The CDR3: CATGTGVGQPQHF. In nucleotides, the CDR3 is TGTGCCACCGGGACAGGGGTCGGACAGCCCCAGCATTTT.

The gene calls are TRBV27 and TRBJ2-1, with 12 bases that match TRBD2. CDR1 is MNHEY, CDR2 SMNVEV, per germline (reference sequence). The CDR3 extends over 15 amino acids. V lost 5 bases, J lost 3 bases, and 2 bases stayed unmatched. For the CDR3, the DNA is TGTGCCAGCAGTACTAGCGGGGGGCTCTACAATGAGCAGTTCTTC. It yields the protein CASSTSGGLYNEQFF.

This chain connects TRBV10-1 to TRBJ1-1; tentatively, D is TRBD1 (5 bases). The CDR3 contains 15 residues. The germline V and J ends were trimmed by 0 bases and 1 base, with 9 bases remaining between them. The germline gives CDR1 WNHNN, CDR2 SYGVQD (reference sequence). CDR3 protein: CASSESPGQNTEAFF. In DNA form, the CDR3 reads TGCGCCAGCAGTGAGTCGCCCGGACAGAACACTGAAGCTTTCTTT.

The chain combines TRBV21-1 with TRBJ1-2. TRBV21-1 counts as a pseudogene. The CDR3 is made up of 12 amino acids. The DNA for the CDR3 is TGTGCCAGCAGCCTATTATTCGGGGGAAACACCTTC. It encodes CASSLLFGGNTF.

The chain recombines TRBV3-1 (or the pseudogene TRBV3-2) with TRBJ1-5, with D tentatively TRBD1 (5 bases). Germline assignment: CDR1 LGHDT and CDR2 YNNKEL (reference sequence). Deletions cut 4 bases from V and 6 bases from J, with 7 bases between. CDR3 size: 12 residues. For the CDR3, the DNA is TGTGCCAGCAGCCCAGGGTCTCAGCCCCAGCATTTT. It specifies CASSPGSQPQHF.

This clone was picked up one time. The CDR3 here is CASSLTVDQPQHF. The DNA for the CDR3 is TGTGCCAGCAGCTTGACTGTGGATCAGCCCCAGCATTTT. This chain uses TRBV5-5 with TRBJ1-5, with unresolved D. There are 13 residues in the CDR3. Trimming left V 1 base short and J 5 bases short, with 7 bases between. Germline V gives CDR1 SGHKS, CDR2 YYEKEE (reference sequence).

The chain uses TRBV7-9 and TRBJ1-2; D gene ambiguous. V was trimmed by 6 bases and J by 2 bases, leaving 13 bases between them. The CDR3 has 14 residues. The V gene's germline CDR1 is SEHNR and CDR2 FQNEAQ (reference sequence). CDR3: CASSPGLPNYGYTF. For the CDR3, the DNA is TGTGCCAGCAGTCCTGGGCTACCCAACTATGGCTACACCTTC.

This clone appeared once. This rearrangement joins TRBV19 to TRBJ1-2; 8 nucleotides align to TRBD1. CDR3 length: 13 amino acids. The V gene end was trimmed by 7 bases and the J gene end by 3 bases; junction bases not matched to a gene: 4. Germline assignment: CDR1 LNHDA and CDR2 SQIVND (reference sequence). CDR3 nucleotide sequence: TGTGCCAGTACCGAGACAGGGGACTATGGCTACACCTTC. Translating it yields CASTETGDYGYTF.

The chain carries TRBV27 and TRBJ1-4, with 7 bases lining up with TRBD1. Germline V gene lookup returns CDR1 MNHEY and CDR2 SMNVEV (reference sequence). The trim removed 2 bases at V and 6 bases at J, leaving 6 bases unmatched. This CDR3 has 15 amino acids. This CDR3 is CASSLMFQGDEKLFF. CDR3 bases: TGTGCCAGCAGTTTAATGTTCCAGGGGGATGAAAAACTGTTTTTT.

The chain recombines TRBV29-1 with TRBJ2-3, with 7 bases that match TRBD2. This CDR3 has 14 residues. From germline, CDR1 is SQVTM and CDR2 ANQGSEA. The V segment lost 2 bases and the J segment 4 bases; nucleotides outside the gene matches: 6. For the CDR3, the DNA is TGCAGCGTTGAATCAGCGGGGAACTCAGATACGCAGTATTTT. Encoded protein: CSVESAGNSDTQYF.

The chain couples TRBV12-3 or TRBV12-4 to TRBJ1-1; D gene ambiguous. This CDR3 has 13 residues. V was shortened by 8 bases and J by 4 bases, with 14 bases between the two germline ends. The CDR3 region has the DNA TGTGCCAGCGCCTCATCCCGAGGCACTGAAGCTTTCTTT. Residues: CASASSRGTEAFF.

The V gene is TRBV27, the J gene TRBJ1-1; TRBD1 aligns across 9 bases. CDR3 size: 13 residues. Germline values: CDR1 MNHEY, CDR2 SMNVEV (reference sequence). V shed 6 bases and J 7 bases; nucleotides not matched to a gene: 6. CDR3: CASSPGQGLEAFF. The CDR3 DNA reads TGTGCCAGCAGCCCCGGACAGGGGCTTGAAGCTTTCTTT.

The chain has TRBV9 and TRBJ1-1, with TRBD1 identical over 8 bases. Looked up from germline, CDR1 is SGDLS and CDR2 is YYNGEE. The length of the CDR3 is 13 residues. The J segment lost 4 bases and the V segment lost 3 bases, leaving 2 bases of the junction unmatched. Here the CDR3 DNA reads TGTGCCAGCAGCGCAACAGGGGGCACTGAAGCTTTCTTT. This codes for CASSATGGTEAFF.

V usage is TRBV11-1 and J usage is TRBJ2-7; a weak D match, TRBD1 (6 bases). Trimming shortened V by 5 bases and J by 2 bases, and 10 bases separated the two germline ends. The CDR3 runs to 13 residues. The germline V gene has CDR1 SGHAT and CDR2 FQDESV (reference sequence). This chain's CDR3 is CASSEGQAYEQYF. The CDR3 DNA sequence: TGTGCCAGCAGCGAGGGACAAGCCTACGAGCAGTACTTC. Full variable domain (remainder filled in from reference TRBV11-1 and TRBJ2-7): EAEVAQSPRYKITEKSQAVAFWCDPISGHATLYWYRQILGQGPELLVQFQDESVVDDSQLPKDRFSAERLKGVDSTLKIQPAELGDSAMYLCASSEGQAYEQYFGPGTRLTVT.

The V and J genes are TRBV7-8 and TRBJ2-3; tentative D call: TRBD1 (6 bases). The V gene lost 4 bases and the J gene lost 4 bases, with 12 bases spanning the gap. The CDR3 contains 14 residues. CDR1 and CDR2 (germline): SGHVS, FQNEAQ. The CDR3 DNA reads as TGTGCCAGCAGCTCCATGGGGGCATCAGATACGCAGTATTTT. This encodes CASSSMGASDTQYF.

The gene calls are TRBV24-1 and TRBJ2-1; 7 nucleotides agree with TRBD2. Germline CDR1 is KGHDR and CDR2 is SFDVKD. V shed 9 bases and J 6 bases; nucleotides not matched to a gene: 13. This CDR3 contains 15 residues. The CDR3 DNA reads TGTGCCACCGGGGTCGGAGGGTCTAGCGGCAATGAGCAGTTCTTC. Translation gives CATGVGGSSGNEQFF.

V usage is TRBV28 and J usage is TRBJ1-1, with a weak D call TRBD1 (6 bases). Looked up from germline, CDR1 is MDHEN and CDR2 is SYDVKM. V lost 4 bases and J 4 bases, leaving 22 bases between the germline ends. The CDR3 is 17 residues long. CDR3 protein: CASSSSRDRTASTEAFF. The CDR3 DNA reads as TGTGCCAGCAGTTCCTCCCGAGACAGGACGGCCTCCACTGAAGCTTTCTTT.

The chain has TRBV11-2 and TRBJ2-7, with no clear D. This CDR3 has 12 amino acids. CDR1 SGHAT and CDR2 FQNNGV come from the germline V gene. V lost 1 base and J lost 6, with 7 bases in between. In DNA form, the CDR3 reads TGTGCCAGCAGCTTAGCCCTCCGCGAGCAGTACTTC. As protein: CASSLALREQYF.

The count of this clone is one. The genes are TRBV5-5 and TRBJ2-7; the D is unclear. Germline V gene data show CDR1 as SGHKS and CDR2 as YYEKEE (reference sequence). This CDR3 is 15 amino acids long. V was clipped by 4 bases and J by 6 bases, with 20 bases between them. The CDR3 region is CASSPTGASNSEQYF. CDR3 nucleotides: TGTGCCAGCAGCCCGACTGGCGCAAGTAACTCCGAGCAGTACTTC.

This chain's CDR3 is CASTMTPGGSSEQYF. The CDR3 bases are TGTGCCAGCACCATGACCCCAGGGGGATCGAGCGAGCAGTACTTC. The V call is TRBV7-9, the J call TRBJ2-7; 7 nucleotides line up with TRBD1. V lost 7 bases, J lost 6 bases, and 15 bases stayed unmatched. The germline V gene has CDR1 SEHNR and CDR2 FQNEAQ (reference sequence). The length of the CDR3 is 15 residues.

This sequence joins TRBV4-2 and TRBJ2-5, with TRBD2 matching 9 bases. This CDR3 is 17 amino acids long. V gave up 0 bases and J gave up 5 bases; unmatched junction bases: 10. Germline V gene lookup returns CDR1 LGHNA and CDR2 YNFKEQ. For the CDR3, the DNA is TGTGCCAGCAGCCAAGAAGGGGGACTAGCAGGCCAGGAGACCCAGTACTTC. Protein: CASSQEGGLAGQETQYF.

The chain carries TRBV24-1 and TRBJ1-2; TRBD1 might be the D (5 bases). CDR3 size: 14 residues. The germline V and J ends were trimmed by 0 bases and 2 bases, with 6 bases remaining between them. From germline, CDR1 is KGHDR and CDR2 SFDVKD. The CDR3 reads CATSDLNRNYGYTF. CDR3 coding DNA: TGTGCCACCAGTGATTTGAACAGGAACTATGGCTACACCTTC.

The chain recombines TRBV4-1 with TRBJ1-1; D is ambiguous. There are 13 residues in the CDR3. Trimming pared 6 bases from V and 4 bases from J, leaving 12 bases between. CDR1 is MGHRA, CDR2 YSYEKL, per germline. The CDR3 spells CASRSTAATEAFF. Written as DNA, the CDR3 is TGCGCCAGCAGGTCCACGGCGGCCACTGAAGCTTTCTTT.